The clone carrying this T cell receptor beta chain was seen more than once but under ten times. The source of the sample is a study of T-cell memory formation after mild COVID-19. In TCRdb, the 5' RACE reads were re-called with MiXCR into one record per CDR3 protein. This table holds 380,000 or so distinct CDR3 sequences, roughly an eighth found once. The germline V gene encodes CDR1 LNHDA and CDR2 SQIVND (reference sequence). The CDR3 is 15 residues long. V lost 5 bases to trimming and J lost 0 bases, with 13 bases between them. Sequenced material: PBMCs or a T cell subset sorted from them (not recorded which). The chain links TRBV19 to TRBJ1-2; no firm D call. The TCR comes from a man aged 18 to 35 who had mild COVID-19 (a few samples of this study predate the infection). Cell type and time point are not known. CDR3 sequence (DNA): TGTGCCAGTAGTGGGAGGGAGAGATCTAACTATGGCTACACCTTC. Its protein is CASSGRERSNYGYTF.